One sample yielded the 15 T cell receptor beta chains listed below, sequenced in a study of CD8 T cells in ankylosing spondylitis. Whole-study findings and limits: Blood from ankylosing spondylitis patients appeared to carry a characteristic eight-variant TCR beta motif.

In TCRdb, the 5' RACE reads were re-called with MiXCR into one record per CDR3 protein. The sample records roughly 470,000 distinct CDR3 sequences, roughly 27% being singletons. No antigen is known for these receptors. Sequenced input: blood, either unsorted or a sorted T cell fraction (not recorded which). Receptors originate from a male donor with ankylosing spondylitis.

The chain links TRBV28 to TRBJ1-2; 7 bases agree with TRBD1. The CDR3 loop spans 14 amino acids. V shed 2 bases and J 5 bases; nucleotides not matched to a gene: 5. From germline, CDR1 is MDHEN and CDR2 SYDVKM. The CDR3 loop is CASSLGQETYGYTF. In DNA form, the CDR3 reads TGTGCCAGCAGTTTAGGACAGGAGACGTATGGCTACACCTTC.

The chain is built from TRBV7-6 and TRBJ1-1, with D maybe TRBD1 (5 bases). V was pared by 5 bases and J by 0 bases, with 13 bases between. Germline values: CDR1 SGHVS, CDR2 FNYEAQ. CDR3 length equals 15 residues. The CDR3 nucleotides read TGTGCCAGCAGCCCCCCGGGACGGATGAACACTGAAGCTTTCTTT. Translation gives CASSPPGRMNTEAFF.

A few counts support this clonotype. This chain joins TRBV4-1 and TRBJ2-2; tentatively, D is TRBD1 or TRBD2 (5 bases each). Germline V gene data show CDR1 as MGHRA and CDR2 as YSYEKL. V lost 3 bases and J lost 4, with 15 bases in between. CDR3 size: 16 residues. CDR3 coding DNA: TGCGCCAGCAGCCATCCTGCCGGGACCCGCACCGGGGAGCTGTTTTTT. Its protein is CASSHPAGTRTGELFF.

The V and J genes are TRBV11-2 and TRBJ1-1, with D tentatively TRBD1 (6 bases). Trimming took off 4 bases at V and 1 base at J, with 13 bases between the two ends. Germline V gene lookup returns CDR1 SGHAT and CDR2 FQNNGV. There are 15 residues in the CDR3. CDR3 protein: CASSYLTGTNTEAFF. Written as DNA, the CDR3 is TGTGCCAGCAGCTACCTAACAGGGACGAACACTGAAGCTTTCTTT.

This clonotype has just a few counts. V usage is TRBV5-1 and J usage is TRBJ2-7; D uncertain. The V end was cut by 4 bases, the J end by 2 bases, with 13 bases between. CDR1 SGHRS and CDR2 YFSETQ come from the germline V gene. The CDR3 consists of 14 residues. Written as DNA, the CDR3 is TGCGCCAGCAGCGAGGAACCCGGACCCTACGAGCAGTACTTC. It is translated as CASSEEPGPYEQYF.

In its sample, this clonotype was seen a few times. The chain joins TRBV4-2 to TRBJ2-6; 7 nucleotides agree with TRBD1. This CDR3 is 15 amino acids long. V trimming: 5 bases; J trimming: 3 bases; junction bases outside the gene matches: 4. Germline values: CDR1 LGHNA, CDR2 YNFKEQ. The CDR3 nucleotides are TGTGCCAGCAGCTATACAGGGGATGGGGCCAACGTCCTGACTTTC. This codes for CASSYTGDGANVLTF.

The V and J genes are TRBV30 and TRBJ1-1; no reliable D call. Germline V gene data show CDR1 as GTSNPN and CDR2 as SVGIG (reference sequence). This CDR3 is 10 amino acids long. V gave up 3 bases and J gave up 11 bases, with 10 bases separating them. In DNA, the CDR3 is TGTGCCTGGAGGGCCTCGTTCGCTTTCTTT. It yields the protein CAWRASFAFF. Together with reference TRBV30 and TRBJ1-1, the CDR3 gives the full variable domain: SQTIHQWPATLVQPVGSPLSLECTVEGTSNPNLYWYRQAAGRGLQLLFYSVGIGQISSEVPQNLSASRPQDRQFILSSKKLLLSDSGFYLCAWRASFAFFGQGTRLTVV.

The chain joins TRBV5-1 to TRBJ2-7, with TRBD2 matching over 10 bases. From germline, CDR1 is SGHRS and CDR2 YFSETQ. This CDR3 contains 17 residues. Trimming removed 1 base from V and 6 bases from J; junction bases left unmatched: 13. This chain's CDR3 is CASSLRLAGDYSGEQYF. CDR3 DNA: TGCGCCAGCAGCTTGAGGCTAGCGGGAGATTATTCGGGCGAGCAGTACTTC.

This clonotype was observed a few times. The chain uses TRBV5-1 and TRBJ2-1; no firm D call. This CDR3 contains 16 residues. Trimming pared 3 bases from V and 6 bases from J, leaving 19 bases between. Germline V lookup: CDR1 SGHRS, CDR2 YFSETQ. The CDR3 bases are TGCGCCAGCAGCTCCCAAGGAGTCCCGCCAACCAATGAGCAGTTCTTC. Protein: CASSSQGVPPTNEQFF.

The chain carries TRBV20-1 and TRBJ2-7, with D perhaps TRBD1 (6 bases). The CDR3 runs 11 residues. Germline-derived CDR1 and CDR2 are DFQATT and SNEGSKA (reference sequence). V lost 3 bases and J 3 bases, leaving 6 bases between the germline ends. The CDR3, as DNA: TGCAGTGCTAGGGACAGCTACGAGCAGTACTTC. Its protein is CSARDSYEQYF.

This clonotype turned up a few times. This sequence joins TRBV5-1 and TRBJ1-5; D is undetermined. Germline loops: CDR1 SGHRS, CDR2 YFSETQ. The germline V and J ends were trimmed by 4 bases and 2 bases, with 13 bases remaining between them. This CDR3 contains 15 residues. CDR3 loop: CASSATEDGNQPQHF. The CDR3 DNA reads as TGCGCCAGCAGCGCCACGGAAGACGGCAATCAGCCCCAGCATTTT.

The chain has TRBV29-1 and TRBJ1-1, with TRBD1 matching over 8 bases. CDR1 SQVTM and CDR2 ANQGSEA come from the germline V gene. After removal of 7 bases from V and 3 bases from J, the junction contained 7 bases not matched to a gene. CDR3 length: 13 amino acids. CDR3 amino acids: CSAFGQGDTEAFF. CDR3 DNA: TGCAGCGCCTTCGGACAGGGAGACACTGAAGCTTTCTTT.

This clonotype was seen a few times. The J gene is TRBJ2-1, the V gene TRBV24-1; the D is unclear. Germline V gives CDR1 KGHDR, CDR2 SFDVKD. Trimming removed 9 bases from V and 8 bases from J, with 13 bases in between. The CDR3 has 12 residues. CDR3 region: CATSYTGDEQFF. In DNA, the CDR3 is TGTGCCACCTCCTATACGGGCGATGAGCAGTTCTTC.

The rearrangement joins TRBV29-1 to TRBJ2-3; D not resolved. The germline V gene encodes CDR1 SQVTM and CDR2 ANQGSEA. The CDR3 has 15 residues. V was trimmed by 1 base and J by 5 bases, leaving 16 bases between them. CDR3 nucleotide sequence: TGCAGCGTTGAAGGGGTGAAGGTAGTGGGAGATACGCAGTATTTT. Its protein is CSVEGVKVVGDTQYF.

In its sample, this clonotype was seen a few times. The J gene is TRBJ2-7, the V gene TRBV5-1; the match to TRBD2 covers 10 bases. The CDR3 runs to 14 residues. Losses at the gene ends were 2 bases for V and 9 bases for J; bases not matched to a gene: 8. Per germline, CDR1 SGHRS and CDR2 YFSETQ. CDR3 in DNA: TGCGCCAGCAGCTTTGGTCTAGCGGGAGCTACGCAGTACGTC. Protein product: CASSFGLAGATQYV.